The entry below gives a single T cell receptor beta chain sequence along with its context. Germline V gene data show CDR1 as SQVTM and CDR2 as ANQGSEA. CDR3 length: 13 residues. The V gene lost 4 bases and the J gene lost 4 bases, with 14 bases spanning the gap. This sample was taken from a study of blood T cell repertoires in COVID-19. Study as a whole: Samples taken during acute and convalescent COVID-19 were collected in the United States, Italy and Spain. The cDNA or gDNA used as material had been derived from T cells, B-cell-depleted T cells, or PBMCs.

Authors' methods: Estimates of nucleated cell counts were drawn from the amplification of reference gene primers. Clones were sequenced by immunoSEQ multiplex PCR, and TCRdb holds only the in-frame ones, with some missing. V, J and clone size are those of that table, while D and trimming were read from the DNA. The table lists over 150,000 clones, around 85% of them singletons. This TCR was sampled from a woman aged 55-70 years with acute or convalescent COVID-19. Material: peripheral blood. This chain connects TRBV29-1 to TRBJ2-7, with D perhaps matching TRBD2 (6 bases). CDR3 sequence reads: CSVVNAGRYEQYF. CDR3 DNA: TGCAGCGTTGTAAACGCAGGGAGGTACGAGCAGTACTTC.